The rows below give T cell receptor beta chains drawn from one sample of a study of blood T cell repertoires in COVID-19. The assay was immunoSEQ multiplex PCR, and TCRdb's table has in-frame clones only and misses some. The data show about 440,000 clones, with roughly 87% seen just once and about 0.57% held by the top ten. The sequencing input was PBMCs or T cells enriched from blood (not recorded which). Every receptor here comes from a man between 18 and 35 years old who had recovered from COVID-19. Both conserved end residues are part of each CDR3. Fields, in order: J gene, D gene, clone size, V gene, CDR3 protein, CDR3 DNA. D genes are given only for firm matches. A clone size is listed for some rows: how often the clone was seen (once, few, many), or a class if it is expanded.

TRBJ1-5 - - TRBV30 CAWHPGQSNQPQHF TGTGCCTGGCATCCCGGACAGAGCAATCAGCCCCAGCATTTT
TRBJ2-3 - - TRBV19 CASTPDRRFTDTQYF TGTGCCAGTACCCCCGACAGGCGATTCACAGATACGCAGTATTTT
TRBJ2-1 - - TRBV6-5 CASAQGRVGNEQFF TGTGCCAGCGCCCAGGGTCGGGTAGGCAATGAGCAGTTCTTC
TRBJ1-1 - once TRBV10-3 CAISEGGWENTEAFF TGTGCCATCAGTGAAGGGGGTTGGGAGAACACTGAAGCTTTCTTT
TRBJ1-5 - - TRBV19 CASSHGEAQPQHF TGTGCCAGTAGTCATGGTGAGGCACAGCCCCAGCATTTT
TRBJ2-7 - - TRBV7-9 CASSLSGTDPYEQYF TGTGCCAGCAGCTTATCAGGGACTGATCCCTACGAGCAGTACTTC
TRBJ1-3 - - TRBV7-9 CASTRSGSGNTIYF TGTGCCAGCACCAGGTCGGGCTCTGGAAACACCATATATTTT
TRBJ1-5 - - TRBV15 CATSRNPPKNIPDWYSNQPQHF TGTGCCACCAGCAGAAACCCCCCCAAGAACATTCCAGACTGGTATAGCAATCAGCCCCAGCATTTT
TRBJ1-2 TRBD1 - TRBV27 CASSPTGRYGYTF TGTGCCAGCAGTCCGACAGGGCGCTATGGCTACACCTTC
TRBJ1-1 - - TRBV18 CASSRSRTAMNTEAFF TGTGCCAGCTCACGTTCGAGGACAGCTATGAACACTGAAGCTTTCTTT
TRBJ2-1 - - TRBV21-1 CASSKARGGALRPYNEQFF TGTGCCAGCAGCAAAGCGCGCGGGGGGGCATTACGGCCCTACAATGAGCAGTTCTTC
TRBJ2-7 - - TRBV27 CASSPTDSPYEQYF TGTGCCAGCAGTCCCACCGACTCTCCCTACGAGCAGTACTTC
TRBJ2-7 TRBD1 - TRBV6-1 CASRFRDRDSEQYF TGTGCCAGCAGATTCCGGGACAGGGATTCCGAGCAGTACTTC
TRBJ2-7 TRBD2 - TRBV5-4 CASSPRGGLYEQYF TGTGCCAGCAGCCCGCGGGGGGGGCTCTACGAGCAGTACTTC
TRBJ1-5 TRBD1 once TRBV19 CASIRVGTGDISVDQPQHF TGTGCCAGTATCCGGGTGGGGACAGGGGATATTTCGGTCGATCAGCCCCAGCATTTT
TRBJ2-5 - - TRBV2 CASSGPGSETQYF TGTGCCAGCAGTGGCCCGGGGTCAGAGACCCAGTACTTC
TRBJ2-7 - - TRBV2 CASSLMSYEQYF TGTGCCAGCAGCCTAATGTCCTACGAGCAGTACTTC
TRBJ2-7 - - TRBV21-1 CASSKAPSYEQYF TGTGCCAGCAGCAAGGCCCCATCATACGAGCAGTACTTC
TRBJ1-6 - - TRBV7-2 CASSLQAGSPLHF TGTGCCAGCAGCTTGCAGGCCGGTTCACCCCTCCACTTT
TRBJ1-6 - - TRBV6-5 CASSLDYYNSPLHF TGTGCCAGCAGTCTGGACTATTATAATTCACCCCTCCACTTT
TRBJ2-2 TRBD2 - TRBV6-2/TRBV6-3 CASSGGATTGELFF TGTGCCAGCAGCGGGGGGGCCACCACCGGGGAGCTGTTTTTT
TRBJ1-5 TRBD1 - TRBV5-5 CASSLMAGGGQPQHF TGTGCCAGCAGCTTGATGGCAGGGGGCGGTCAGCCCCAGCATTTT
TRBJ1-4 TRBD1 once TRBV7-9 CASSLVGATGGTNEKLFF TGTGCCAGCAGCTTAGTTGGTGCGACAGGGGGGACTAATGAAAAACTGTTTTTT
TRBJ1-2 - - TRBV24-1 CATSDSSQGRYGGYTF TGTGCCACCAGTGATAGCTCACAGGGACGCTATGGGGGCTACACCTTC
TRBJ1-1 - - TRBV29-1 CSVSGVVRTEAFF TGCAGCGTTTCGGGGGTGGTGAGGACTGAAGCTTTCTTT
TRBJ1-2 TRBD1 - TRBV19 CASSRDRDFSGYTF TGTGCCAGTAGCCGGGACAGGGACTTTTCTGGCTACACCTTC
TRBJ2-7 - - TRBV27 CASSLSQGYEQYF TGTGCCAGCAGTTTATCACAGGGTTACGAGCAGTACTTC
TRBJ2-2 TRBD2 - TRBV5-1 CASTLSRGVTGELFF TGCGCCAGCACCCTTTCTCGGGGGGTCACCGGGGAGCTGTTTTTT
TRBJ2-1 TRBD2 - TRBV24-1 CATSAGGGEQFF TGTGCCACCAGTGCTGGGGGGGGTGAGCAGTTCTTC
TRBJ2-1 - - TRBV9 CASSVVGGSYNEQFF TGTGCCAGCAGCGTAGTCGGGGGCTCCTACAATGAGCAGTTCTTC
TRBJ2-5 - - TRBV3-1/TRBV3-2 CASSQGLQETQYF TGTGCCAGCAGCCAGGGACTGCAAGAGACCCAGTACTTC
TRBJ2-1 TRBD2 - TRBV3-1/TRBV3-2 CASSRRTSGNEQFF TGTGCCAGCAGCCGTCGAACTAGCGGTAATGAGCAGTTCTTC
TRBJ2-5 TRBD2 - TRBV2 CASSEAVAGETQYF TGTGCCAGCAGTGAAGCGGTAGCGGGGGAGACCCAGTACTTC
TRBJ2-1 TRBD1 - TRBV28 CASRSYRGEQFF TGTGCCAGCAGATCCTACAGGGGTGAGCAGTTCTTC
TRBJ2-2 TRBD1 - TRBV7-8 CASSSLGQGGTGELFF TGTGCCAGCAGCTCTCTTGGACAGGGAGGTACCGGGGAGCTGTTTTTT
TRBJ1-2 - - TRBV14 CASSQEDRNYGYTF TGTGCCAGCAGCCAAGAAGACAGAAACTATGGCTACACCTTC
TRBJ2-1 TRBD2 - TRBV27 CASSLTSGYNEQFF TGTGCCAGCAGTTTAACTAGCGGTTACAATGAGCAGTTCTTC
TRBJ1-1 TRBD1 - TRBV11-3 CASSLGQGRSAEAFF TGTGCCAGCAGCCTCGGACAGGGAAGGAGCGCTGAAGCTTTCTTT
TRBJ2-1 - once TRBV19 CASSSLTSVYNEQFF TGTGCCAGTAGTTCACTGACTAGTGTATACAATGAGCAGTTCTTC
TRBJ1-5 TRBD1 - TRBV28 CASSLPTGGYNQPQHF TGTGCCAGCAGTTTACCAACAGGGGGGTACAATCAGCCCCAGCATTTT
TRBJ2-2 - once TRBV19 CASSEGVAGELFF TGTGCCAGTAGTGAGGGAGTTGCCGGGGAGCTGTTTTTT
TRBJ2-6 - - TRBV5-1 CASSLGSSGANVLTF TGCGCCAGCAGCTTGGGGAGCTCTGGGGCCAACGTCCTGACTTTC
TRBJ1-6 - - TRBV28 CASSLQGAQIRRNSPLHF TGTGCCAGCAGTTTACAGGGTGCCCAAATCCGACGTAATTCACCCCTCCACTTT
TRBJ2-5 - - TRBV4-2 CASSQDPRIQETQYF TGTGCCAGCAGCCAAGACCCCAGGATACAAGAGACCCAGTACTTC
TRBJ1-1 - few TRBV2 CASSTSSGTEAFF TGTGCCAGCAGTACCTCGTCAGGCACTGAAGCTTTCTTT
TRBJ2-1 - - TRBV24-1 CATSDSGAGMYNEQFF TGTGCCACCAGTGATTCCGGTGCAGGGATGTACAATGAGCAGTTCTTC
TRBJ1-1 - - TRBV19 CASSTGLNLNTEAFF TGTGCCAGTAGTACTGGGCTGAACTTGAACACTGAAGCTTTCTTT
TRBJ1-5 TRBD1 - TRBV7-8 CASSLALSGTGLPQHF TGTGCCAGCAGCTTAGCGCTCTCCGGGACAGGTCTTCCCCAGCATTTT
TRBJ1-2 - once TRBV7-9 CASSPGFDYGYTF TGTGCCAGCAGCCCGGGGTTTGACTATGGCTACACCTTC
TRBJ2-7 - - TRBV30 CAWGREPNLHEQYF TGTGCCTGGGGACGGGAACCCAATTTACACGAGCAGTACTTC
TRBJ1-2 TRBD1 once TRBV10-3 CAISRDRAPDGYTF TGTGCCATCAGCCGGGACAGGGCCCCTGACGGCTACACCTTC
TRBJ1-2 TRBD1 - TRBV28 CASRTGQAVRYGYTF TGTGCCAGCAGAACGGGACAGGCGGTTCGCTACGGCTACACCTTC
TRBJ2-2 - - TRBV6-2/TRBV6-3 CASSRAGGTGELFF TGTGCCAGCAGTAGAGCAGGTGGCACCGGGGAGCTGTTTTTT